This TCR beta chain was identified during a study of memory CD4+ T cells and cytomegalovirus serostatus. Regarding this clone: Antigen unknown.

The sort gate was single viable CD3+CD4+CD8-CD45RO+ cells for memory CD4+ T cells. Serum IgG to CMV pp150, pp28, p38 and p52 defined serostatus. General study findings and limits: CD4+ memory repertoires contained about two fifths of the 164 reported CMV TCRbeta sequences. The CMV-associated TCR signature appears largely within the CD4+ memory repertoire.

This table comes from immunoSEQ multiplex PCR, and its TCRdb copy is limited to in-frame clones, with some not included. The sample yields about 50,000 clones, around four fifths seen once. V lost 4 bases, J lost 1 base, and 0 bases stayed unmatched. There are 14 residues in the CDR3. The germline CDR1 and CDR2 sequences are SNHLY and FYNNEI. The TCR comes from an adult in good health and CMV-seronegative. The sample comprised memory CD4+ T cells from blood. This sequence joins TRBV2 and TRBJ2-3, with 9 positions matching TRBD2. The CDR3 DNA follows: TGTGCCAGCAGTGGGACTAGCGGCACAGATACGCAGTATTTT. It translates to CASSGTSGTDTQYF.